This T cell receptor (beta chain) is from a study of blood T cell repertoires in COVID-19. Repertoires were generated with immunoSEQ multiplex PCR, while TCRdb's copy carries only in-frame clones and drops some. The repertoire has about 16,000 clones, approximately 90% of them found once; the top ten carry around 12%. V gave up 4 bases and J gave up 7 bases, with 8 bases separating them. CDR3 size: 12 residues. CDR1 GTSNPN and CDR2 SVGIG come from the germline V gene (reference sequence). Sequencing was done on a sample of peripheral blood. The sequence was obtained from a human donor in a cohort sampled during active COVID-19. The genes are TRBV30 and TRBJ1-6; D is unresolved. CDR3 amino acids: CAWTEWNSPLHF. DNA for the CDR3: TGTGCCTGGACGGAGTGGAATTCACCCCTCCACTTT.